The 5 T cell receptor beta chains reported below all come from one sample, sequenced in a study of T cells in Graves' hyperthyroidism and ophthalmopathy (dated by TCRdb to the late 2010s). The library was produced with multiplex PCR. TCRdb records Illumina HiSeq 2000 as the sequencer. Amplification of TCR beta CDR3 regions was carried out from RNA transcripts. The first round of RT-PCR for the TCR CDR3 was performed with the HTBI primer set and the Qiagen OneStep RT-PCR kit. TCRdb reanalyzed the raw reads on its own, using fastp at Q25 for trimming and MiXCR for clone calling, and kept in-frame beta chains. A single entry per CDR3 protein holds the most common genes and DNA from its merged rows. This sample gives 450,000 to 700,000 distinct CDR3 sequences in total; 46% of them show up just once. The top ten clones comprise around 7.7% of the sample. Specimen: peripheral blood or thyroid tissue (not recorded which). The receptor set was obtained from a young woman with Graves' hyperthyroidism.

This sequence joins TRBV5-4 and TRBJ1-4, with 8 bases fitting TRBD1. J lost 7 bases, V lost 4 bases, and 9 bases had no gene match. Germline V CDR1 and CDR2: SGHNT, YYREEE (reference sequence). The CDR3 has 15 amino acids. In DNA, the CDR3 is TGTGCCAGCAGCCACCAACAGGGGGTGGCTGAAAAACTGTTTTTT. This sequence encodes CASSHQQGVAEKLFF.

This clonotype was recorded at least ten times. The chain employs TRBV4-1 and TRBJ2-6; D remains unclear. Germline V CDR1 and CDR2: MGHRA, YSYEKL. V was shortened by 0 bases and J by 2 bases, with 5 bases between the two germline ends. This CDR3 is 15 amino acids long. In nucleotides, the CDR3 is TGCGCCAGCAGCCAAGAGTCTGCTGGGGCCAACGTCCTGACTTTC. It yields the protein CASSQESAGANVLTF.

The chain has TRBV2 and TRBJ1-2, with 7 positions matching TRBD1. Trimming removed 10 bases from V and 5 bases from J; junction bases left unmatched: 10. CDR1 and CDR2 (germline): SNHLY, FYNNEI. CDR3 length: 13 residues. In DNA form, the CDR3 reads TGTGCCACTCGGAAGGGACAGCCTTATGGCTACACCTTC. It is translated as CATRKGQPYGYTF.

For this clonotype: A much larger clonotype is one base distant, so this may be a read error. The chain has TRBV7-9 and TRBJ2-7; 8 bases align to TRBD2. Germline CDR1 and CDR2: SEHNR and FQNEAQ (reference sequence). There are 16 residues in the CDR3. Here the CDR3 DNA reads TGTGCCAGCAGCCTAGGGATTAGCGGGACGTCCTACGAGCGGTACTTC. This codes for CASSLGISGTSYERYF.

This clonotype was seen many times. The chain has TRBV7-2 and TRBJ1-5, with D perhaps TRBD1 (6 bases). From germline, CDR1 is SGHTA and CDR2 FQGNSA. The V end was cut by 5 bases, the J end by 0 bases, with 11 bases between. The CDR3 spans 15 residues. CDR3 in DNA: TGTGCCAGCAGCCCCAACAGGGCTAGCAATCAGCCCCAGCATTTT. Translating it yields CASSPNRASNQPQHF.